These 23 T cell receptor beta chains originate from one sample sequenced in a study of blood T cell repertoires in COVID-19. Some clones are missing from TCRdb's copy, which holds only in-frame ones; the method was immunoSEQ multiplex PCR. The data contain some 350,000 clones, over 75% of them singletons. The sequenced sample was PBMCs or T cells enriched from blood (not recorded which). The receptors come from a woman aged 25 to 39 who had recovered from COVID-19.

The rearrangement uses TRBV19 and TRBJ2-7; D is possibly TRBD2 (5 bases). The germline CDR1 and CDR2 sequences are LNHDA and SQIVND (reference sequence). Trimming shortened V by 3 bases and J by 7 bases, and 13 bases separated the two germline ends. The CDR3 has 13 residues. The CDR3 nucleotides are TGTGCCAGTAGTATTCCCGGGATGGGGGAGCAGTACTTC. Amino acids: CASSIPGMGEQYF.

The chain combines TRBV13 with TRBJ1-3, with D unclear. Germline CDR1 PRHDT, CDR2 FYEKMQ (reference sequence). Deletions cut 3 bases from V and 2 bases from J, with 11 bases between. This CDR3 has 15 amino acids. The CDR3 bases are TGTGCCAGCAGCTTTCAATTAAACACTGGAAACACCATATATTTT. This codes for CASSFQLNTGNTIYF.

The CDR3 loop reads CASSPAGTESTDTQYF. Here the CDR3 DNA reads TGTGCCAGCAGCCCGGCCGGGACAGAGAGCACAGATACGCAGTATTTT. The gene calls are TRBV5-6 and TRBJ2-3; 7 positions match TRBD1. The V gene's germline CDR1 is SGHDT and CDR2 YYEEEE. J was trimmed by 0 bases and V by 4 bases; bases with no gene match: 8. CDR3 length equals 16 residues.

The chain uses TRBV27 and TRBJ2-5, with 12 positions matching TRBD2. Looked up from germline, CDR1 is MNHEY and CDR2 is SMNVEV (reference sequence). The CDR3 covers 20 residues. V trimming: 2 bases; J trimming: 2 bases; junction bases outside the gene matches: 15. The CDR3 coding sequence is TGTGCCAGCAGTTTAGGCTACGTGCTAGCGGGAGGGCAAAGGCAAGAGACCCAGTACTTC. Protein: CASSLGYVLAGGQRQETQYF.

The V call is TRBV7-3, the J call TRBJ2-3; the match to TRBD2 covers 10 bases. CDR1 is SGHTA and CDR2 is FQGTGA in the germline V gene. The V segment lost 4 bases and the J segment 2 bases; nucleotides outside the gene matches: 6. The CDR3 covers 16 residues. The CDR3 sequence is CASSSGLAPFTDTQYF. The CDR3 nucleotides read TGTGCCAGCAGCTCGGGACTAGCGCCATTCACAGATACGCAGTATTTT. The variable domain in full, completed from reference TRBV7-3 and TRBJ2-3, reads GAGVSQTPSNKVTEKGKYVELRCDPISGHTALYWYRQSLGQGPEFLIYFQGTGAADDSGLPNDRFFAVRPEGSVSTLKIQRTERGDSAVYLCASSSGLAPFTDTQYFGPGTRLTVL.

The rearrangement uses TRBV19 and TRBJ2-7; 8 bases match TRBD1. CDR1 and CDR2 from the germline V gene are LNHDA and SQIVND (reference sequence). The length of the CDR3 is 15 residues. V lost 6 bases, J lost 1 base, and 8 bases stayed unmatched. Written as DNA, the CDR3 is TGTGCCAGTAGGGGGCCGGGACAGGCTTCCTACGAGCAGTACTTC. Protein product: CASRGPGQASYEQYF.

The V call is TRBV24-1, the J call TRBJ1-2; D possibly corresponds to TRBD1 (5 bases). The CDR3 spans 12 residues. V was clipped by 5 bases and J by 7 bases, with 10 bases between them. Looked up from germline, CDR1 is KGHDR and CDR2 is SFDVKD. The DNA of the CDR3 is TGTGCCACCAGTGCCCAAGGGGTTGGCTACACCTTC. Residues: CATSAQGVGYTF.

The chain links TRBV2 to TRBJ1-4; 10 bases agree with TRBD1. Germline CDR1 reads SNHLY; CDR2 reads FYNNEI. V shed 3 bases and J 8 bases; nucleotides not matched to a gene: 6. The CDR3 is made up of 15 amino acids. In DNA, the CDR3 is TGTGCCAGCAGTGATTCGACAGGGGGCTTGGAAAAACTGTTTTTT. Protein: CASSDSTGGLEKLFF.

The V call is TRBV5-1, the J call TRBJ1-1, with D possibly TRBD1 on 5 matching bases. Trimming removed 0 bases at V and 2 bases at J, with 11 bases between. The length of the CDR3 is 15 residues. The V gene's germline CDR1 is SGHRS and CDR2 YFSETQ. This CDR3 reads CASSLAGGYNTEAFF. The CDR3 nucleotides read TGCGCCAGCAGCTTGGCCGGGGGGTACAACACTGAAGCTTTCTTT.

This chain connects TRBV18 to TRBJ2-2; 7 positions agree with TRBD1. Trimming removed 5 bases from V and 5 bases from J; junction bases left unmatched: 11. Looked up from germline, CDR1 is KGHSH and CDR2 is LQKENI. The CDR3 has 16 residues. CDR3 in DNA: TGTGCCAGCTCATCCTCCGGGACAGTCCTTACCGGGGAGCTGTTTTTT. Translation: CASSSSGTVLTGELFF.

In regard to this clone: The sample carries other DNA sequences with the same CDR3. This sequence joins TRBV6-5 and TRBJ1-6; 9 nucleotides agree with TRBD1. This CDR3 contains 13 residues. From germline, CDR1 is MNHEY and CDR2 SVGAGI. Trimming took 8 bases from V and 5 from J; bases not matched to a gene: 1. This CDR3 reads CASRDRDNSPLHF. CDR3 nucleotides: TGTGCCAGCCGGGACAGGGATAATTCACCCCTCCACTTT.

V and J are TRBV9 and TRBJ2-7, with 8 nucleotides matching TRBD1. V lost 0 bases, J lost 6 bases, and 8 bases stayed unmatched. Germline V gene lookup returns CDR1 SGDLS and CDR2 YYNGEE. The CDR3 contains 15 residues. The DNA for the CDR3 is TGTGCCAGCAGCGTAGATAGTCAGGGGGCGGTCGAGCAGTACTTC. Its translation: CASSVDSQGAVEQYF.

The sample holds a few counts of this clone. CDR3 DNA sequence: TGTGCCAGCAGGTTCGACAGGGGGCCTAATTCACCCCTCCACTTT. Translating gives CASRFDRGPNSPLHF. V gene TRBV27 combines with J gene TRBJ1-6; TRBD1 agrees at 10 bases. From germline, CDR1 is MNHEY and CDR2 SMNVEV (reference sequence). The CDR3 loop spans 15 amino acids. V trimming: 6 bases; J trimming: 6 bases; junction bases outside the gene matches: 5.

The chain combines TRBV6-5 with TRBJ2-2; no definite D call. Deletions cut 0 bases from V and 4 bases from J, with 9 bases between. Per germline, CDR1 MNHEY and CDR2 SVGAGI. This CDR3 has 15 amino acids. The CDR3 region is CASSYSLAVTGELFF. The CDR3 DNA is TGTGCCAGCAGTTACTCACTTGCGGTCACCGGGGAGCTGTTTTTT.

This chain connects TRBV2 to TRBJ2-2; tentatively, D is TRBD1 (6 bases). V lost 3 bases to trimming and J lost 4 bases, with 15 bases between them. The V gene's germline CDR1 is SNHLY and CDR2 FYNNEI. There are 16 residues in the CDR3. This CDR3 is CASSESWGRGTGELFF. CDR3 DNA sequence: TGTGCCAGCAGTGAGTCGTGGGGGCGTGGCACCGGGGAGCTGTTTTTT.

The table lists this clone with a count of one. This chain links TRBV6-5 with TRBJ1-5, with 7 positions matching TRBD1. CDR1 is MNHEY, CDR2 SVGAGI, per germline. CDR3 length equals 14 residues. The junction had 9 bases not matched to a gene; V was cut back by 8 bases and J by 5 bases. The CDR3 is CASFGWDSYQPQHF. The CDR3 DNA sequence: TGTGCCAGCTTTGGATGGGACAGTTATCAGCCCCAGCATTTT.

The chain carries TRBV9 and TRBJ1-2, with D tentatively TRBD1 (5 bases). Per the germline V gene, CDR1 is SGDLS and CDR2 is YYNGEE. Trimming cost V 0 bases and J 4 bases, with 13 bases left between them. The CDR3 spans 15 residues. The CDR3 bases are TGTGCCAGCAGCGTAGGTGGGCGGGGCGGCTATGGCTACACCTTC. Protein sequence: CASSVGGRGGYGYTF.

The rearrangement links TRBV2 to TRBJ2-2; TRBD1 agrees at 8 bases. The V segment lost 6 bases and the J segment 1 base; nucleotides outside the gene matches: 4. CDR3 length equals 15 residues. CDR1 SNHLY and CDR2 FYNNEI come from the germline V gene. This CDR3 reads CASSSGQGNTGELFF. CDR3 bases: TGTGCCAGCAGCTCCGGACAGGGGAACACCGGGGAGCTGTTTTTT.

This clone was seen only a few times. The chain couples TRBV5-1 to TRBJ1-1; maybe TRBD1 (5 bases). There are 13 residues in the CDR3. Trimming cost V 0 bases and J 11 bases, with 14 bases left between them. Per germline, CDR1 SGHRS and CDR2 YFSETQ. CDR3 in amino acids: CASSLAGGELAFF. The CDR3 nucleotides read TGCGCCAGCAGCTTGGCGGGGGGAGAATTGGCTTTCTTT. Full variable domain (rest looked up from reference TRBV5-1 and TRBJ1-1): KAGVTQTPRYLIKTRGQQVTLSCSPISGHRSVSWYQQTPGQGLQFLFEYFSETQRNKGNFPGRFSGRQFSNSRSEMNVSTLELGDSALYLCASSLAGGELAFFGQGTRLTVV.

The genes are TRBV5-1 and TRBJ1-1; no firm D call. The CDR3 covers 15 residues. CDR1 SGHRS and CDR2 YFSETQ come from the germline V gene. V lost 0 bases to trimming and J lost 0 bases, with 9 bases between them. CDR3 DNA sequence: TGCGCCAGCAGCTTGGGCTATACAGTGAACACTGAAGCTTTCTTT. Encoded protein: CASSLGYTVNTEAFF.

The chain has TRBV7-9 and TRBJ2-2; possibly TRBD1 for D (6 bases). V lost 4 bases to trimming and J lost 2 bases, with 14 bases between them. The CDR3 length is 16 residues. Germline V lookup: CDR1 SEHNR, CDR2 FQNEAQ (reference sequence). CDR3 protein: CASSSFRDTNTGELFF. The CDR3 DNA is TGTGCCAGCAGCTCCTTCCGGGACACCAACACCGGGGAGCTGTTTTTT.

CDR3 amino acids: CASSKTSGTTTYEQYF. DNA for the CDR3: TGTGCCAGCAGCAAGACTAGCGGGACAACTACCTACGAGCAGTACTTC. The genes are TRBV5-4 and TRBJ2-7; 11 bases fit TRBD2. Germline V gene lookup returns CDR1 SGHNT and CDR2 YYREEE (reference sequence). The CDR3 is 16 amino acids. Losses at the gene ends were 4 bases for V and 2 bases for J; bases not matched to a gene: 8.

The CDR3 DNA sequence: TGTGCCAGTAGTACGGAGGGACTAGCGGGACAGTATTTT. It translates to CASSTEGLAGQYF. The chain links TRBV19 to TRBJ2-3; TRBD2 aligns across 13 bases. Germline loops: CDR1 LNHDA, CDR2 SQIVND (reference sequence). Trimming cost V 4 bases and J 12 bases; bases outside gene matches: 4. There are 13 residues in the CDR3.